This T cell receptor beta chain comes out of a study of T cell repertoires in cytomegalovirus infection. Study-wide background: Newly reported HLA-C-restricted and thoroughly characterized HLA-B-restricted CMV epitopes were employed.

V was shortened by 3 bases and J by 0 bases, with 9 bases between the two germline ends. Germline V gives CDR1 MNHEY, CDR2 SMNVEV (reference sequence). CDR3 length: 14 residues. TCRdb itself ran the reads through MiXCR, one entry per CDR3 protein. Of about 150,000 distinct CDR3 sequences in the sample, 32% are singletons; the top ten hold around half. Turning to this clonotype: What it binds is unknown.

Sample: CD8+ T cells from cultured PBMCs, taken from culture after CMV antigen stimulation. This sequence joins TRBV27 and TRBJ2-7; D perhaps matches TRBD1 (6 bases). This receptor was identified in a human donor in good health (CMV status not recorded). Some clones in this sample may be carry-over from other donors' samples. The CDR3 sequence is CASSFQGTSYEQYF. The CDR3 DNA follows: TGTGCCAGCAGTTTCCAGGGGACCTCCTACGAGCAGTACTTC.